Listed below are T cell receptor beta chains from one sample, sequenced in a study of T-cell reconstitution after alpha-beta-depleted transplantation in children. TCRdb used MiXCR to reprocess the PCR reads, holding one entry per CDR3 protein. This table holds over 150,000 distinct CDR3 sequences, 6.3% found once. The sample in question was PBMCs, obtained before TCRalphabeta/CD19-depleted stem cell transplant. These receptor sequences come from a girl under two years old with combined immunodeficiency, due to receive a stem cell transplant. The CDR3 runs from the conserved cysteine through the conserved F or W.

V	CDR3
TRBV29-1	CSPVREGNTEAFF
TRBV6-1	CASSVGGPNTGELFF
TRBV11-2	CASSLNRVLETQYF
TRBV4-3	CASSQETSYGYTF
TRBV4-3	CASSQDTAGPNQPQHF
TRBV5-8	CASSLAVLSYEQYF
TRBV7-9	CASSFSGQIPETQYF
TRBV7-6	CASSLDGDLQHF
TRBV11-2	CASSQGFTDTQYF
TRBV6-2/TRBV6-3	CASSYSSGGTQYF
TRBV11-1	CASSPLRRDYSRDEETQYF
TRBV6-5	CASSTGGLHNQPQHF
TRBV6-2/TRBV6-3	CASSSLIGTRGGGSYNEQFF
TRBV12-3/TRBV12-4	CASSSTRVKGTGVNSPLHF
TRBV7-8	CASSHSGLAGAGELFF
TRBV15	CATSPGFSYNEQFF
TRBV9	CASSVDLTSRPRVEAFF
TRBV29-1	CSVEGQTGELFF
TRBV6-5	CASSSRTLIAGVETQYF
TRBV28	CASSLETTRQGRDYEQYF
TRBV7-2	CASSLGPAEGTYEQYF
TRBV29-1	CSVECPGGTGELFF
TRBV5-5	CASRTGTSSYNEQFF
TRBV20-1	CSATGLAGARRGQYF
TRBV20-1	CSARGSYPSGYTDTQYF
TRBV4-3	CASSQDQAFGYTF
TRBV2	CASGGSSYNEQFF
TRBV21-1	CATVLSETEETQYF
TRBV29-1	CTGLGYRGGEDTQYF
TRBV6-2/TRBV6-3	CASRDTSGAFYEQYF
TRBV10-3	CAISESITYEQYF
TRBV7-2	CASSLGQRSYNSPLHF
TRBV7-3	CASSPDPVISGANVLTF
TRBV7-8	CASSPWDSVGTDTQYF
TRBV2	CASSVLGNTGELFF
TRBV20-1	CSAREDLPQETQYF
TRBV12-3/TRBV12-4	CASSFCPICEQFF
TRBV4-3	CASSLGLAGELFF
TRBV6-2/TRBV6-3	CASSYHKEYQETQYF
TRBV4-1	CASSQLLIRTTRNDTGELFF
TRBV9	CASSTQAGDRGNEQFF
TRBV11-1	CASSFNREENYGYTF
TRBV20-1	CSATTPGLAGGWTDTQYF
TRBV7-2	CASSLLREGHYGYTF
TRBV6-2/TRBV6-3	CASSSRIGEETQYF
TRBV7-9	CASSFGQGRTDTQYF
TRBV20-1	CSASENYGYTF
TRBV7-9	CASSTRDLPNTGELFF
TRBV4-3	CASSQATGAYNEQFF
TRBV4-2	CASSQLGASGRAGNEQFF
TRBV13	CASSPRLGGGAWDEQFF
TRBV4-1	CASSHTPGGPGTYEQYF
TRBV29-1	CSALPGRTLNDEQYF
TRBV5-6	CASSLEVRDYGYTF
TRBV20-1	CSASRGLSGGEQFF
TRBV15	CATGQGHYEQYF
TRBV20-1	CSARDRGGRTTDTQYF
TRBV29-1	CSVGGRGLGTEAFF
TRBV18	CASSPRLEGSEQYF
TRBV20-1	CSARKRRMRLHTGELFF